The 24 T cell receptor beta chains in this list originate from one sample, sequenced in a study of identical twins. TCRdb passed the 5' RACE reads through MiXCR, listing each CDR3 protein once. Of around 490,000 distinct CDR3 sequences detected, roughly an eighth appear once; the ten largest clones hold approximately 0.98%. The same specimen was also included in a second study, on yellow fever vaccine responses in identical twins.

The specimen was CD4+ T cells sorted from blood. Source of these receptors: a woman in her late teens or twenties in good health.

This clonotype has more than one count but fewer than ten. The chain recombines TRBV5-5 with TRBJ1-5; a weak D match, TRBD1 (5 bases). The germline V gene has CDR1 SGHKS and CDR2 YYEKEE (reference sequence). The CDR3 spans 13 residues. V was cut by 4 bases and J by 3 bases, with 8 bases left in between. This chain's CDR3 is CASSRDPNQPQHF. The CDR3, as DNA: TGTGCCAGCAGCCGGGACCCCAATCAGCCCCAGCATTTT.

The sample holds a few counts of this clonotype. The chain joins TRBV20-1 to TRBJ2-5, with D unclear. The CDR3 has 13 residues. V lost 0 bases to trimming and J lost 4 bases, with 9 bases between them. Germline V gene sequence: CDR1 DFQATT, CDR2 SNEGSKA (reference sequence). CDR3 coding DNA: TGCAGTGCTAGAGATTCGGTCGGAGAGACCCAGTACTTC. Its translation is CSARDSVGETQYF.

The chain uses TRBV20-1 and TRBJ2-5, with D possibly called TRBD1 or TRBD2 (5 bases each). Germline loops: CDR1 DFQATT, CDR2 SNEGSKA (reference sequence). The CDR3 spans 14 residues. The ends were cut back, 6 bases at V and 3 bases at J, with 17 bases in the middle. This CDR3 is CSAPPLRGEETQYF. The DNA for the CDR3 is TGCAGTGCCCCCCCCCTGAGGGGCGAAGAGACCCAGTACTTC.

The chain has TRBV6-2 or TRBV6-3 and TRBJ2-5, with 7 bases matching TRBD2. With 4 bases clipped from V and 3 bases from J, the junction kept 8 bases outside the gene matches. CDR3 length equals 15 residues. Per germline, CDR1 MNHEY and CDR2 SVGEGT. The DNA for the CDR3 is TGTGCCAGCAGTTCCGAATCCCTAGCGGAAGAGACCCAGTACTTC. As protein: CASSSESLAEETQYF.

This clonotype was counted many times. This chain joins TRBV5-1 and TRBJ1-5; no reliable D call. This CDR3 region has 14 residues. CDR1 and CDR2 (germline): SGHRS, YFSETQ. V was shortened by 0 bases and J by 0 bases, with 4 bases between the two germline ends. The CDR3: CASSLEGSNQPQHF. The CDR3 DNA reads as TGCGCCAGCAGCTTGGAAGGTAGCAATCAGCCCCAGCATTTT.

The sample holds a few counts of this clonotype. V usage is TRBV12-3 or TRBV12-4 and J usage is TRBJ2-4; 12 bases align to TRBD2. The V gene end was trimmed by 6 bases and the J gene end by 8 bases; junction bases not matched to a gene: 11. This CDR3 is built from 16 residues. The CDR3 sequence: CASRSLTSGRGDIQYF. The CDR3 bases are TGTGCCAGCAGATCCTTGACTAGCGGGAGAGGAGACATTCAGTACTTC.

This clonotype was found many times. In nucleotides, the CDR3 is TGTGCCAGCAGCTTGCCAGGTTCCACTGAAGCTTTCTTT. As protein: CASSLPGSTEAFF. The V and J genes are TRBV5-6 and TRBJ1-1; D gene uncertain. The germline gives CDR1 SGHDT, CDR2 YYEEEE. Deletions cut 1 base from V and 4 bases from J, with 8 bases between. This CDR3 region has 13 residues.

This rearrangement joins TRBV6-5 to TRBJ2-2; D remains unclear. Germline V gene lookup returns CDR1 MNHEY and CDR2 SVGAGI. The CDR3 is 15 residues long. The V gene lost 0 bases and the J gene lost 0 bases, with 5 bases spanning the gap. In DNA form, the CDR3 reads TGTGCCAGCAGTTACTCACAGCCGAACACCGGGGAGCTGTTTTTT. Protein sequence: CASSYSQPNTGELFF.

This clonotype showed up just a few times. V usage is TRBV5-1 and J usage is TRBJ1-2; no firm D call. This CDR3 contains 14 residues. Per germline, CDR1 SGHRS and CDR2 YFSETQ. V lost 4 bases and J lost 4, with 14 bases in between. For the CDR3, the DNA is TGCGCCAGCAGCCCCAACGCGGGGAGCTATGGCTACACCTTC. This sequence encodes CASSPNAGSYGYTF.

The sample holds a few counts of this clonotype. The genes are TRBV4-1 and TRBJ2-2, with D maybe TRBD2 (6 bases). Per germline, CDR1 MGHRA and CDR2 YSYEKL. Deletions cut 0 bases from V and 3 bases from J, with 11 bases between. The CDR3 has 16 residues. The CDR3, as DNA: TGCGCCAGCAGCCAAGAAGACGGGAGCCACACCGGGGAGCTGTTTTTT. Its protein is CASSQEDGSHTGELFF.

The chain carries TRBV27 and TRBJ1-5; maybe TRBD1 (6 bases). Germline CDR1 is MNHEY and CDR2 is SMNVEV (reference sequence). The CDR3 runs to 14 residues. The germline V and J ends were trimmed by 6 bases and 4 bases, with 13 bases remaining between them. In DNA form, the CDR3 reads TGTGCCAGCAGAAGGTGGGACACTAATCAGCCCCAGCATTTT. The encoded protein is CASRRWDTNQPQHF.

Of note for this clonotype: Its ends do not fully match the called genes, so a read error is possible. The chain couples TRBV2 to TRBJ2-3; 11 bases map to TRBD2. This CDR3 spans 13 amino acids. Germline CDR1 and CDR2: SNHLY and FYNNEI. The CDR3 nucleotides are TGTGCCAGCGGGCCTAATAGCGGGAGGGCCGAGGGATTT. Encoded protein: CASGPNSGRAEGF.

This clonotype was seen only a few times. The gene calls are TRBV2 and TRBJ2-7; D could derive from TRBD1 or TRBD2 (5 bases each). The CDR3 extends over 13 amino acids. V lost 6 bases and J lost 2, with 11 bases in between. Germline-derived CDR1 and CDR2 are SNHLY and FYNNEI. The CDR3 nucleotides read TGTGCCAGCAGACTGATGGGGGCCTACGAGCAGTACTTC. It yields the protein CASRLMGAYEQYF.

The chain uses TRBV12-3 or TRBV12-4 and TRBJ2-2, with 8 bases identical to TRBD2. The CDR3 is 15 amino acids. The V segment lost 6 bases and the J segment 3 bases; nucleotides outside the gene matches: 6. The DNA of the CDR3 is TGTGCCAGCAGGGACCGGGGGGGGTACACCGGGGAGCTGTTTTTT. Its translation is CASRDRGGYTGELFF.

The chain employs TRBV20-1 and TRBJ1-5, with a tentative D call TRBD1 (6 bases). Germline CDR1 and CDR2: DFQATT and SNEGSKA (reference sequence). The V end lost 5 bases, the J end lost 0 bases, and 17 bases lay between the germline ends. The CDR3 runs 16 residues. The CDR3 DNA sequence: TGCAGTGCTGTGAGTCTACAGGGATATAGCAATCAGCCCCAGCATTTT. It codes for CSAVSLQGYSNQPQHF.

The chain combines TRBV5-1 with TRBJ2-7; D possibly corresponds to TRBD1 (7 bases). The CDR3 is 16 amino acids. CDR1 is SGHRS, CDR2 YFSETQ, per germline. V was pared by 4 bases and J by 0 bases, with 17 bases between. The CDR3 loop is CASSLQGGVGSYEQYF. CDR3 in DNA: TGCGCCAGCAGCCTCCAGGGGGGCGTGGGCTCCTACGAGCAGTACTTC.

This chain uses TRBV6-5 with TRBJ2-7, with 7 bases lining up with TRBD2. This CDR3 contains 17 residues. The ends lost 0 bases at V and 0 bases at J; junction bases unmatched: 8. Germline lookup yields CDR1 MNHEY and CDR2 SVGAGI. The CDR3 here is CASSYSGGRGVSYEQYF. CDR3 nucleotide sequence: TGTGCCAGCAGTTACTCAGGCGGGAGAGGGGTCTCCTACGAGCAGTACTTC.

This clonotype turned up a few times. The V gene is TRBV5-6, the J gene TRBJ1-4, with TRBD1 as a possible D gene (6 bases). Germline lookup yields CDR1 SGHDT and CDR2 YYEEEE. This CDR3 region has 14 residues. V dropped 2 bases and J dropped 4 bases, with 9 bases sitting between them. CDR3 coding DNA: TGTGCCAGCAGCTTCCCAGGGGTTAATGAAAAACTGTTTTTT. Its translation: CASSFPGVNEKLFF.

This clonotype was observed many times. This rearrangement joins TRBV24-1 to TRBJ2-3; D assignment may be TRBD1 or TRBD2 (6 bases each). CDR3 size: 17 residues. The germline V and J ends were trimmed by 4 bases and 1 base, with 17 bases remaining between them. The germline V gene encodes CDR1 KGHDR and CDR2 SFDVKD. CDR3 protein: CATSDNGGGGGTDTQYF. The CDR3, as DNA: TGTGCCACCAGTGACAATGGGGGCGGCGGGGGCACAGATACGCAGTATTTT.

This clonotype was seen a few times. The chain carries TRBV18 and TRBJ1-6; D remains unclear. This CDR3 contains 13 residues. Germline V gives CDR1 KGHSH, CDR2 LQKENI. V lost 3 bases and J 5 bases, leaving 5 bases between the germline ends. For the CDR3, the DNA is TGTGCCAGCTCACCTTTGGATAATTCACCCCTCCACTTT. Translation: CASSPLDNSPLHF.

V gene TRBV20-1 combines with J gene TRBJ2-1; 7 nucleotides align to TRBD1. The CDR3 is 13 residues long. After removal of 1 base from V and 10 bases from J, the junction contained 7 bases not matched to a gene. The germline CDR1 and CDR2 sequences are DFQATT and SNEGSKA (reference sequence). This CDR3 is CSARGQGIGEQFF. Here the CDR3 DNA reads TGCAGTGCTAGAGGACAGGGAATAGGAGAGCAGTTCTTC.

The J gene is TRBJ2-3, the V gene TRBV11-2; 7 positions match TRBD1. Trimming cost V 6 bases and J 5 bases; bases outside gene matches: 11. Germline CDR1 SGHAT, CDR2 FQNNGV. This CDR3 spans 15 amino acids. The CDR3 DNA sequence: TGTGCCAGCAGACAAATAGCAGGGGGACAAGATACGCAGTATTTT. Protein product: CASRQIAGGQDTQYF.

This clonotype was seen a few times. CDR3 amino acids: CASGQRYEQYF. The DNA of the CDR3 is TGTGCCAGCGGACAGCGCTACGAGCAGTACTTC. The chain has TRBV19 and TRBJ2-7, with a possible D match to TRBD1 (6 bases). V was cut by 9 bases and J by 3 bases, with 9 bases left in between. CDR1 is LNHDA, CDR2 SQIVND, per germline (reference sequence). This CDR3 contains 11 residues. Drawing the rest from reference TRBV19 and TRBJ2-7, the complete variable domain is DGGITQSPKYLFRKEGQNVTLSCEQNLNHDAMYWYRQDPGQGLRLIYYSQIVNDFQKGDIAEGYSVSREKKESFPLTVTSAQKNPTAFYLCASGQRYEQYFGPGTRLTVT.

There are a few counts of this clonotype. The chain recombines TRBV7-2 with TRBJ2-3; maybe TRBD1 (5 bases). The CDR3 spans 13 residues. The V gene's germline CDR1 is SGHTA and CDR2 FQGNSA. V was pared by 7 bases and J by 3 bases, with 11 bases between. In DNA form, the CDR3 reads TGTGCCAGCAAGGGGCGAATAACAGATACGCAGTATTTT. It yields the protein CASKGRITDTQYF.